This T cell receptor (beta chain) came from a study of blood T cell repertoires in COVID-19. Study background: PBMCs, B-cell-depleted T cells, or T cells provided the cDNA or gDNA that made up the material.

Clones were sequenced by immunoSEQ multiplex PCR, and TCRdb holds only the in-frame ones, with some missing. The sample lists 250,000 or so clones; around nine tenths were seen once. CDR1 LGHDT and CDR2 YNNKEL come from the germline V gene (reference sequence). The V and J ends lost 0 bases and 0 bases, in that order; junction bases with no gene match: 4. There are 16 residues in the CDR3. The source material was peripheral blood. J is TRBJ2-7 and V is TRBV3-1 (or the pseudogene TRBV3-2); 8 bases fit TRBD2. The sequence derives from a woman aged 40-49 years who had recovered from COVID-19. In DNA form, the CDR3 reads TGTGCCAGCAGCCAAGATACAAGCGGGAGCTCCTACGAGCAGTACTTC. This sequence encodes CASSQDTSGSSYEQYF.